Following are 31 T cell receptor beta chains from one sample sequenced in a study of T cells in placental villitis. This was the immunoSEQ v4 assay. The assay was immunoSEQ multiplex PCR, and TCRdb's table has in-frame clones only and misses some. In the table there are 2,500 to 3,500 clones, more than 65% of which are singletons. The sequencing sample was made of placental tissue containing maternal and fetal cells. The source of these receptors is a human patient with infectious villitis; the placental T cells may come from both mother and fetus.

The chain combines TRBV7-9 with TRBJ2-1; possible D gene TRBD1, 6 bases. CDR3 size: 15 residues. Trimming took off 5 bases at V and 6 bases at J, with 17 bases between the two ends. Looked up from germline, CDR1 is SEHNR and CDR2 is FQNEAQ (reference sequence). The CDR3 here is CASSPPRDTINEQFF. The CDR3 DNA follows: TGTGCCAGCAGCCCCCCCCGGGACACTATCAATGAGCAGTTCTTC.

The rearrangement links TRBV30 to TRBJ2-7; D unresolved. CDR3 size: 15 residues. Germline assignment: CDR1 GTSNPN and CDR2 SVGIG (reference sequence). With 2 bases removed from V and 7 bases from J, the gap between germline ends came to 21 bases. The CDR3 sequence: CAWSPSGVGRREQYF. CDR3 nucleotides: TGTGCCTGGAGTCCCTCCGGTGTAGGCCGTCGGGAGCAGTACTTC.

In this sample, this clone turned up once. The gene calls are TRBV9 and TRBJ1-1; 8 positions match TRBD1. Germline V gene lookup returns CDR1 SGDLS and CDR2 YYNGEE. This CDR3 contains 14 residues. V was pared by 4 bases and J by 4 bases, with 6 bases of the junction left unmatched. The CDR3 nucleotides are TGTGCCAGCAGCACCGGGACAGGCTTCACTGAAGCTTTCTTT. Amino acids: CASSTGTGFTEAFF.

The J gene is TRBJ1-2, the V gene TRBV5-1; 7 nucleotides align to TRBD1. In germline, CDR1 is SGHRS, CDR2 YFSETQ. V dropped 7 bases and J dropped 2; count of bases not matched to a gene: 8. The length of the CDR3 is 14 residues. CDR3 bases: TGCGCCAGCCGCGAGACAGGGCTGAACTATGGCTACACCTTC. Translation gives CASRETGLNYGYTF.

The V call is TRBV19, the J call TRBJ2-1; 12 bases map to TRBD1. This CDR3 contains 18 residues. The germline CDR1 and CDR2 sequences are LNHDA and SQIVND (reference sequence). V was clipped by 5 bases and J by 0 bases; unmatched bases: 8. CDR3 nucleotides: TGTGCCAGTAGTCCGGGGACAGGGGGCCCTAGCTCCTACAATGAGCAGTTCTTC. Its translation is CASSPGTGGPSSYNEQFF.

CDR3 region: CASSSTGAPEAFF. The CDR3 bases are TGTGCCAGCAGCTCGACAGGGGCCCCCGAAGCTTTCTTT. J is TRBJ1-1 and V is TRBV5-6; 8 bases match TRBD1. Germline trimming cut 3 bases from V and 8 bases from J; bases unmatched to any gene: 6. This CDR3 contains 13 residues. CDR1 and CDR2 (germline): SGHDT, YYEEEE.

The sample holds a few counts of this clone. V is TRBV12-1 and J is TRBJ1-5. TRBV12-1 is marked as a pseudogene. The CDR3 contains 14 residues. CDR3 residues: CASSFAAANQPQHF. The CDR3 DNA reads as TGTGCCAGCAGCTTTGCGGCAGCTAATCAGCCCCAGCATTTT.

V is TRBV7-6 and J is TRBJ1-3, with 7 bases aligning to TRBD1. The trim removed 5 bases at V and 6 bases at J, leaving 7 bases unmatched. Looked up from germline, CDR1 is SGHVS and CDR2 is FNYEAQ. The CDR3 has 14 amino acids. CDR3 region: CASSQHDRENTIYF. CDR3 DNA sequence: TGTGCCAGCAGCCAACACGACAGGGAAAACACCATATATTTT.

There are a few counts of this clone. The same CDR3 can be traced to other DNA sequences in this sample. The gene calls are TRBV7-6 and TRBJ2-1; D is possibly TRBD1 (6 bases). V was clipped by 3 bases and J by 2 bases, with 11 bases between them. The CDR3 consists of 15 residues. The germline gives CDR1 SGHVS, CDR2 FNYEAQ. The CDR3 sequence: CASSFGQSPYNEQFF. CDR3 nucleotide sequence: TGTGCCAGCAGCTTCGGACAGAGCCCCTACAATGAGCAGTTCTTC.

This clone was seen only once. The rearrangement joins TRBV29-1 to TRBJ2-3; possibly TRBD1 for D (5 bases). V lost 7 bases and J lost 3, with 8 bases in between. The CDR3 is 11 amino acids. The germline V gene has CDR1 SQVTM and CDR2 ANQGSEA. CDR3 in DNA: TGCAGCGAACAGGATACAGATACGCAGTATTTT. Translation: CSEQDTDTQYF.

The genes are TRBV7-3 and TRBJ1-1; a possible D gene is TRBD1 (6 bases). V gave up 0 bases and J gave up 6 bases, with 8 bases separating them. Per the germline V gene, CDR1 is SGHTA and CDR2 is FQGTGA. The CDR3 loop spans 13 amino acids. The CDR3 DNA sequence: TGTGCCAGCAGCTTAACAGGGGGGCCTGAAGCTTTCTTT. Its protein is CASSLTGGPEAFF.

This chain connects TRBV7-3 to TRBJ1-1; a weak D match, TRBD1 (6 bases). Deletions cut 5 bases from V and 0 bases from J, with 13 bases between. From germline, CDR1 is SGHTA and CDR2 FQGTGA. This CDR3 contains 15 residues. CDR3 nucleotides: TGTGCCAGCAGCCCATGGGACATCCTGAACACTGAAGCTTTCTTT. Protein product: CASSPWDILNTEAFF.

DNA of the CDR3: TGCAGCGTTGACCAAAATGGCTACACCTTC. The encoded protein is CSVDQNGYTF. The chain recombines TRBV29-1 with TRBJ1-2; D gene ambiguous. V was trimmed by 3 bases and J by 6 bases, leaving 5 bases between them. Germline assignment: CDR1 SQVTM and CDR2 ANQGSEA. The CDR3 is made up of 10 amino acids.

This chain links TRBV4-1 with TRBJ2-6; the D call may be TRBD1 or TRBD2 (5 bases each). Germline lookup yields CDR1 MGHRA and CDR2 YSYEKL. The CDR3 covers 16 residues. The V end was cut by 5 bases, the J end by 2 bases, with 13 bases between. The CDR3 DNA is TGCGCCAGCAGCACCCTCGGGGCCCCTGGGGCCAACGTCCTGACTTTC. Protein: CASSTLGAPGANVLTF.

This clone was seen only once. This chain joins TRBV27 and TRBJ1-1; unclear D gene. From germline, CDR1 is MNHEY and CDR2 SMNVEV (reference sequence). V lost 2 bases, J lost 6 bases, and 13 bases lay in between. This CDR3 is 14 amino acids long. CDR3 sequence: CASSLMLEGAEAFF. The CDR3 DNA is TGTGCCAGCAGTTTAATGCTCGAGGGCGCTGAAGCTTTCTTT.

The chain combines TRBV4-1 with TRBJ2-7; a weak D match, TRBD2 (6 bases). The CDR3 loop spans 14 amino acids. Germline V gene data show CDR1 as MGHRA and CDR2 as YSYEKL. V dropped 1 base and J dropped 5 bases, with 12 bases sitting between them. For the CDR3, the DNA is TGCGCCAGCAGCCAAGTGAGCGGAGGGGACGAGCAGTACTTC. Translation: CASSQVSGGDEQYF.

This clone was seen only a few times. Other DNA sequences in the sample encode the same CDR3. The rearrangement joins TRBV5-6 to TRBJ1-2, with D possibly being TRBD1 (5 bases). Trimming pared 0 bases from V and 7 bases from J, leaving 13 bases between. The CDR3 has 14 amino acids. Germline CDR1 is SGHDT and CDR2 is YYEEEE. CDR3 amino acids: CASSLVGGIFGYTF. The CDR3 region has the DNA TGTGCCAGCAGCTTGGTGGGGGGAATCTTTGGCTACACCTTC. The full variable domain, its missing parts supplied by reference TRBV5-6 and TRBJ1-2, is DAGVTQSPTHLIKTRGQQVTLRCSPKSGHDTVSWYQQALGQGPQFIFQYYEEEERQRGNFPDRFSGHQFPNYSSELNVNALLLGDSALYLCASSLVGGIFGYTFGSGTRLTVV.

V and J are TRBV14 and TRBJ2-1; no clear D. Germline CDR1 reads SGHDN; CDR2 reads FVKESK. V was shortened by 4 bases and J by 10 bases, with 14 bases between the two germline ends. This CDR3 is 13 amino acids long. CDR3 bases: TGTGCCAGCAGCCCCGGCCCTCAGACAGAGCAGTTCTTC. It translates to CASSPGPQTEQFF.

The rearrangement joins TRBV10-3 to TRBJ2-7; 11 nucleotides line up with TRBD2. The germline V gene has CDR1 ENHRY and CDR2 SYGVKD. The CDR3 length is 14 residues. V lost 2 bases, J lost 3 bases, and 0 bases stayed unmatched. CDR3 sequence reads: CAISETSGGYEQYV. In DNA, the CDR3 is TGTGCCATCAGTGAGACTAGCGGGGGCTACGAGCAGTACGTC.

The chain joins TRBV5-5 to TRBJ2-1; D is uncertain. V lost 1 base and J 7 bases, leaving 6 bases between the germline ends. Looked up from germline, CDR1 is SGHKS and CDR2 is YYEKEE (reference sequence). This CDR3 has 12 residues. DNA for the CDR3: TGTGCCAGCAGCTTGTGGTATAATGAGCAGTTCTTC. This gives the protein CASSLWYNEQFF.

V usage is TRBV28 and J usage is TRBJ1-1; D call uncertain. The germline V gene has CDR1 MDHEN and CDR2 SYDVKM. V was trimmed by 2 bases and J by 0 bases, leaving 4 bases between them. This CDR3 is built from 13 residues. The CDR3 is CASSLGLNTEAFF. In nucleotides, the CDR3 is TGTGCCAGCAGTTTAGGGTTGAACACTGAAGCTTTCTTT.

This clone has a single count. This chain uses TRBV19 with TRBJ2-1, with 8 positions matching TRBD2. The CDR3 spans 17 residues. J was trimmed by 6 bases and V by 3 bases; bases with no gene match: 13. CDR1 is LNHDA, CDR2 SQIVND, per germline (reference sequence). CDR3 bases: TGTGCCAGTAGTATTTCCCTCGGGAGGGCAAGGTCCAATGAGCAGTTCTTC. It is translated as CASSISLGRARSNEQFF.

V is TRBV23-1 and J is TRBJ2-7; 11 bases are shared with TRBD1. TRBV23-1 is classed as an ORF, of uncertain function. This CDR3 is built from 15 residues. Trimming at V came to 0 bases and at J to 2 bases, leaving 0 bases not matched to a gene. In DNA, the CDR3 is TGCGCCAGCAGTCAATCGGGACAGGGGGCCTACGAGCAGTACTTC. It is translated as CASSQSGQGAYEQYF.

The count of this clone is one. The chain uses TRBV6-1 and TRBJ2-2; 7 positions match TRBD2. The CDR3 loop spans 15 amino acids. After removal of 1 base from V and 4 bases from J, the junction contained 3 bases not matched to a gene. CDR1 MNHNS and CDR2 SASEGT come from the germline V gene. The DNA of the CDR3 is TGTGCCAGCAGTGAAGTGGGAGGGACCACCGGGGAGCTGTTTTTT. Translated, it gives CASSEVGGTTGELFF.

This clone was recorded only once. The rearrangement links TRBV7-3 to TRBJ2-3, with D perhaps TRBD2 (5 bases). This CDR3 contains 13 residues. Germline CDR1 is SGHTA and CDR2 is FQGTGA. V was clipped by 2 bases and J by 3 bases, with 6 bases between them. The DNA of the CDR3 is TGTGCCAGCAGCTTATCGGGGACAGATACGCAGTATTTT. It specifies CASSLSGTDTQYF.

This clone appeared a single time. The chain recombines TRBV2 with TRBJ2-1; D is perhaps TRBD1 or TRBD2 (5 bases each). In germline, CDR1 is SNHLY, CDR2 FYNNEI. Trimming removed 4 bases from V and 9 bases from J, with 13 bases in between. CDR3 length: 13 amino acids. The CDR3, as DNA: TGTGCCAGCAGTGTTCGGGAAGGGGCTGAGCAGTTCTTC. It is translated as CASSVREGAEQFF.

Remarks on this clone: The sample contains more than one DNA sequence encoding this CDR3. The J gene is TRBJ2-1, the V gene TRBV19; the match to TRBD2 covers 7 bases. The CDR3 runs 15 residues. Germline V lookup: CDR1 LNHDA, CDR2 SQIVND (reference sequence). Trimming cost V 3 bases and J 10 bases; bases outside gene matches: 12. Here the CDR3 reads CASSIGTTPFGEQFF. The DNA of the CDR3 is TGTGCCAGTAGTATCGGGACTACCCCCTTCGGAGAGCAGTTCTTC.

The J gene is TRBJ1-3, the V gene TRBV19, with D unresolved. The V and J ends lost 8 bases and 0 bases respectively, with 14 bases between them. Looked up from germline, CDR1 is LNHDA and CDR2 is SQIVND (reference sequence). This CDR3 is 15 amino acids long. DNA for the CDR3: TGTGCCAGTTGCATGGCAGCGAACTCTGGAAACACCATATATTTT. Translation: CASCMAANSGNTIYF.

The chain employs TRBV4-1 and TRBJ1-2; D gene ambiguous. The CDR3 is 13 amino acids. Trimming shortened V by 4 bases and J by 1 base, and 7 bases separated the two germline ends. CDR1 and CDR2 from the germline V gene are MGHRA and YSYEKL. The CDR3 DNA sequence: TGCGCCAGCAGCCCCCCAAATAACTATGGCTACACCTTC. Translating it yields CASSPPNNYGYTF.

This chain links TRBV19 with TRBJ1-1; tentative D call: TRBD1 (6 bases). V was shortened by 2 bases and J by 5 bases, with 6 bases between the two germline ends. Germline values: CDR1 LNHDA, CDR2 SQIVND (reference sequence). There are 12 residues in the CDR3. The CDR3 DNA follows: TGTGCCAGTAGTATAACAGGGACTGAAGCTTTCTTT. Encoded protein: CASSITGTEAFF.

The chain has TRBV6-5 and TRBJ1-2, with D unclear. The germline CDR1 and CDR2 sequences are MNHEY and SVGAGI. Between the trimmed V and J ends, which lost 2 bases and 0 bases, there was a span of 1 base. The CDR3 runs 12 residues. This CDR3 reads CASSYTNYGYTF. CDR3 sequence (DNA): TGTGCCAGCAGTTACACTAACTATGGCTACACCTTC.